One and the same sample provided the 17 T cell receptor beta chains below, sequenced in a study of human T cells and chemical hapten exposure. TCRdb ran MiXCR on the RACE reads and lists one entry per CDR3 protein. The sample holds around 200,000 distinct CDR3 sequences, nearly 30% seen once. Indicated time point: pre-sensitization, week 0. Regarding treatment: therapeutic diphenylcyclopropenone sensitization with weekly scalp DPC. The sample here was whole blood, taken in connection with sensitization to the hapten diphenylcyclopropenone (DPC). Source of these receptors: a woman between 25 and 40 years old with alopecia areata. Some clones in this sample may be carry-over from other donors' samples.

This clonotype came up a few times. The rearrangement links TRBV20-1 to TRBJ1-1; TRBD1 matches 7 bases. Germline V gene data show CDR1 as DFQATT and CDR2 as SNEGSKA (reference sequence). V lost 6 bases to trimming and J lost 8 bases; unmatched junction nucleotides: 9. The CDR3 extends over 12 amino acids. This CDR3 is CSADPRTGEAFF. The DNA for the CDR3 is TGCAGTGCCGACCCAAGGACAGGCGAAGCTTTCTTT.

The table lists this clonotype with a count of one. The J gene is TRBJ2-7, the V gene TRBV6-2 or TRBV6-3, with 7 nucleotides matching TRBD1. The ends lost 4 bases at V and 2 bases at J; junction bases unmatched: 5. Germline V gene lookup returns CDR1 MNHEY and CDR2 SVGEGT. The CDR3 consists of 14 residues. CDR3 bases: TGTGCCAGCAGTTTCGGGACAGTAGCCTACGAGCAGTACTTC. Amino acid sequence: CASSFGTVAYEQYF.

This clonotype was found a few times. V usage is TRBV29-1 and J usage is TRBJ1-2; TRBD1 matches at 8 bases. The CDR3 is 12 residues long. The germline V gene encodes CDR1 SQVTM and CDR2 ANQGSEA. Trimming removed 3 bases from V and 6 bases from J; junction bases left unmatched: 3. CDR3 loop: CSVDRQGNGYTF. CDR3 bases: TGCAGCGTTGATAGACAGGGGAATGGCTACACCTTC.

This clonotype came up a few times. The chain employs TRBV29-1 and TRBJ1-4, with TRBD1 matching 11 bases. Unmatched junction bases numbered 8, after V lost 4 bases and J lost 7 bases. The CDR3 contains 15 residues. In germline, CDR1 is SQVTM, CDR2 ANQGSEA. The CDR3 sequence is CSVAGGQGGIEKLFF. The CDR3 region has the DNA TGCAGCGTTGCGGGGGGACAGGGGGGAATTGAAAAACTGTTTTTT.

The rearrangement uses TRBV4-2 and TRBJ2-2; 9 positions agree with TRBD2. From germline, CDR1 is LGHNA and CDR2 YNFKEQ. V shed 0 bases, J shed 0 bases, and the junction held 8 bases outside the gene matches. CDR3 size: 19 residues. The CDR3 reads CASSQDLRTSATNTGELFF. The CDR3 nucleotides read TGTGCCAGCAGCCAAGATCTTAGGACTAGCGCCACGAACACCGGGGAGCTGTTTTTT.

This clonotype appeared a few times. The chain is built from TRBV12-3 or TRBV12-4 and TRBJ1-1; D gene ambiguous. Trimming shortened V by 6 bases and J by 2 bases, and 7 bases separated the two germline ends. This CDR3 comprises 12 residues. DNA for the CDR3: TGTGCCAGCAGCTTGGATAACACTGAAGCTTTCTTT. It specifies CASSLDNTEAFF.

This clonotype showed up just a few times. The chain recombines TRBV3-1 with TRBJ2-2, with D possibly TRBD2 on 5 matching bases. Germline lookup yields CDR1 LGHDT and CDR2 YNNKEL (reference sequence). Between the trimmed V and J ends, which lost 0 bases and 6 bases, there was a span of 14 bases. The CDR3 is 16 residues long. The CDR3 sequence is CASSQDLASLPGELFF. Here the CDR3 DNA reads TGTGCCAGCAGCCAAGATCTAGCATCCCTCCCCGGGGAGCTGTTTTTT.

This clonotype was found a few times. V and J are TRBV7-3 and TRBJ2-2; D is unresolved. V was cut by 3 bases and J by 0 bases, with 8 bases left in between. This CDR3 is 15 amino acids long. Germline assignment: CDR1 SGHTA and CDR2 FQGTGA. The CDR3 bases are TGTGCCAGCAGCTTTAACGCGGCGAACACCGGGGAGCTGTTTTTT. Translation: CASSFNAANTGELFF.

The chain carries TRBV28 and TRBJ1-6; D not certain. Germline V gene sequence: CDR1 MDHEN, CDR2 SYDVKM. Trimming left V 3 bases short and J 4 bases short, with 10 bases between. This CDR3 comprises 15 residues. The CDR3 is CASSLTGGYNSPLHF. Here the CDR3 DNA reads TGTGCCAGCAGTTTGACGGGTGGTTATAATTCACCCCTCCACTTT. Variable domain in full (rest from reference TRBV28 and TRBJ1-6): DVKVTQSSRYLVKRTGEKVFLECVQDMDHENMFWYRQDPGLGLRLIYFSYDVKMKEKGDIPEGYSVSREKKERFSLILESASTNQTSMYLCASSLTGGYNSPLHFGNGTRLTVT.

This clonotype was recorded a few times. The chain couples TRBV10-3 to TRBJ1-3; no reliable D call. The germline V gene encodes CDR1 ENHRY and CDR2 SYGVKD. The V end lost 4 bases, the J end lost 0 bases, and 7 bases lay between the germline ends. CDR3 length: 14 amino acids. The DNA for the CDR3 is TGTGCCATCAGTGGAGAGACCTCTGGAAACACCATATATTTT. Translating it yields CAISGETSGNTIYF.

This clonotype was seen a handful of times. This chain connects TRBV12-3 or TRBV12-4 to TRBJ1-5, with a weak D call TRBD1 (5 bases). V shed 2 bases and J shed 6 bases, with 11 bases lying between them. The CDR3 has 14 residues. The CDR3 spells CASSLSGGSQPQHF. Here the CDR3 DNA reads TGTGCCAGCAGTTTATCCGGGGGATCTCAGCCCCAGCATTTT.

CDR3 in amino acids: CASSFSGHYGYTF. Here the CDR3 DNA reads TGTGCCAGCAGTTTCTCTGGACACTATGGCTACACCTTC. The chain carries TRBV28 and TRBJ1-2; D is undetermined. Germline V gene lookup returns CDR1 MDHEN and CDR2 SYDVKM. The CDR3 totals 13 residues. The V end was cut by 3 bases, the J end by 3 bases, with 8 bases between.

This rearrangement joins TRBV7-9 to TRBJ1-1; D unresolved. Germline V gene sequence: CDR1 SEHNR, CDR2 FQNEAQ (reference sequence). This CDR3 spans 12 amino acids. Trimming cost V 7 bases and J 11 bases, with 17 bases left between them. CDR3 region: CASTSEGGPAFF. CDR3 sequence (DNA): TGTGCCAGCACCTCCGAAGGAGGTCCGGCTTTCTTT.

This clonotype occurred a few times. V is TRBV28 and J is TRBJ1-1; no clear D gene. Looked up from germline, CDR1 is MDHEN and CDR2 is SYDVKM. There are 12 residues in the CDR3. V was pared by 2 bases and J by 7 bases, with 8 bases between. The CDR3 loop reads CASSLRQYEAFF. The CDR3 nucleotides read TGTGCCAGCAGTTTACGCCAGTATGAAGCTTTCTTT.

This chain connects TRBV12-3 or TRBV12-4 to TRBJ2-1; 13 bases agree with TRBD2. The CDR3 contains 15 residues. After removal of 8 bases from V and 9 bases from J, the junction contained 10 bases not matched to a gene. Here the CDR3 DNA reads TGTGCCAGCGGAGACACCGGGACTAGCGGGACTGAGCAGTTCTTC. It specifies CASGDTGTSGTEQFF.

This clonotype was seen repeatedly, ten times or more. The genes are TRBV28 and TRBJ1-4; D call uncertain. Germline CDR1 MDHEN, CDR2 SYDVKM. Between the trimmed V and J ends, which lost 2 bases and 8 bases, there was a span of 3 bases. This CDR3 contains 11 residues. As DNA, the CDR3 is TGTGCCAGCAGTTTACGGGAAAAACTGTTTTTT. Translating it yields CASSLREKLFF.

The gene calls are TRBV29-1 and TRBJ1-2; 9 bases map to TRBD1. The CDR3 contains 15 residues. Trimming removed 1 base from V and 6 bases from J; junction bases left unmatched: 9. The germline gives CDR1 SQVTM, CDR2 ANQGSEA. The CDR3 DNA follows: TGCAGCGTTGAAGGGTCCGGGACAGGGTTAGATGGCTACACCTTC. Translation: CSVEGSGTGLDGYTF. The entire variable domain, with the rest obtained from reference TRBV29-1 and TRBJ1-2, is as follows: SAVISQKPSRDICQRGTSLTIQCQVDSQVTMMFWYRQQPGQSLTLIATANQGSEATYESGFVIDKFPISRPNLTFSTLTVSNMSPEDSSIYLCSVEGSGTGLDGYTFGSGTRLTVV.